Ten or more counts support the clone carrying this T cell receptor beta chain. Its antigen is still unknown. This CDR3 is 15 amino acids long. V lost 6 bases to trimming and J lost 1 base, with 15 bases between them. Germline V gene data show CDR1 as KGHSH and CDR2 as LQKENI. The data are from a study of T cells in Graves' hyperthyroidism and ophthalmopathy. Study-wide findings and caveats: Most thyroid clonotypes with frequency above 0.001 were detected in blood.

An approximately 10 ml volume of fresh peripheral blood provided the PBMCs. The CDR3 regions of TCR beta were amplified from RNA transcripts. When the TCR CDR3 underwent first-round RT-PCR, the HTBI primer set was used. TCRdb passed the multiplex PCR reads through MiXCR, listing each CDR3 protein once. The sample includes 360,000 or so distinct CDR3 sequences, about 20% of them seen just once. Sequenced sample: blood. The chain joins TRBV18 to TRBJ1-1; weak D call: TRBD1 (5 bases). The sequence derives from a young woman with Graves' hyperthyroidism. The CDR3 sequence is CASSQTAGANTEAFF. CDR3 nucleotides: TGTGCCAGCTCGCAAACCGCCGGGGCGAACACTGAAGCTTTCTTT.